This TCR beta chain was documented in a study of cytomegalovirus exposure and HLA in healthy donors. Study findings and constraints: Reportedly, a later analysis found an Asian-associated ancestry cluster had fewer N-insertions than the roughly 700-donor mean. TCR sequences were mostly rare, though some public TCRs occurred in many donors. Per published reports, the classifier diagnosed cytomegalovirus status with high specificity and sensitivity. TCR beta V- and J-gene trimming, according to a later analysis, was linked to a missense DCLRE1C variant.

This CDR3 region has 12 residues. The germline V and J ends were trimmed by 5 bases and 5 bases, with 10 bases remaining between them. Germline V gene lookup returns CDR1 MDHEN and CDR2 SYDVKM. It was with 60 Vbeta and 13 Jbeta primers that the PCR ran. Using immunoSEQ multiplex PCR, the repertoire was profiled, and TCRdb retains in-frame clones only, with some absent. The sample table includes 55,000 to 75,000 clones. As for this clone: Its antigen is unknown.

The J gene is TRBJ2-7, the V gene TRBV28; TRBD1 is a possible D gene (5 bases). The specimen sequenced was PBMCs. The receptor was isolated from a male donor in good health and CMV-seronegative. This CDR3 reads CASSHQGNEQYF. The CDR3 region has the DNA TGTGCCAGCAGTCACCAGGGAAACGAGCAGTACTTC.